This T cell receptor beta chain was captured in a study of response to subunit inactivated influenza vaccine. General observations from the study: Few new T cells, the authors suggested, are recruited by each seasonal influenza vaccination.

TCRdb reprocessed the RT-PCR reads via MiXCR and lists one record per CDR3 protein. The profile shows roughly 520,000 distinct CDR3 sequences, about 25% of them singletons. On this clonotype: Its antigen is as yet unknown.

This CDR3 has 11 amino acids. Germline values: CDR1 DFQATT, CDR2 SNEGSKA (reference sequence). V shed 6 bases and J 3 bases; nucleotides not matched to a gene: 0. This TCR derives from a man in his forties or fifties who received an inactivated influenza vaccine. The chain has TRBV20-1 and TRBJ1-2; 8 bases fit TRBD1. The source material was CD4+ T cells sorted from PBMCs, sampled less than 6 days after vaccination. The CDR3 sequence is CSAGQDYGYTF. For the CDR3, the DNA is TGCAGTGCGGGACAGGACTATGGCTACACCTTC.